These T cell receptor beta chains were read from a single sample in a study of CXCR3-negative and CXCR3-positive naive CD8 T cells. TCRdb re-analyzed the 5' RACE reads; it lists each CDR3 protein once, without DNA. In all, the sample yields about 41,000 distinct CDR3 sequences. Sequenced: naive CXCR3- CD8+ T cells from blood. These receptors were collected from a human donor in good health. Some clones in this sample may be carry-over from other donors' samples. The CDR3 runs from the conserved cysteine through the conserved F or W. Part of the rows lack a size; the others show once, few, many or a class for expanded clones.

length: 13; size: .; V: TRBV29-1; J: TRBJ2-7; CDR3: CSVVLGSSYEQYF
length: 15; size: .; V: TRBV21-1; J: TRBJ2-1; CDR3: CASSSSGGLYNEQFF
length: 12; size: .; V: TRBV20-1; J: TRBJ1-6; CDR3: CSATGNSPPLHF
length: 18; size: .; V: TRBV20-1; J: TRBJ2-2; CDR3: CSARDYDGQGIDTGELFF
length: 16; size: .; V: TRBV14; J: TRBJ1-1; CDR3: CASSQDLGAVNTEAFF
length: 15; size: .; V: TRBV19; J: TRBJ2-1; CDR3: CASTAVTGGVNERFF
length: 12; size: .; V: TRBV5-1; J: TRBJ1-2; CDR3: CASAGGDYGYTF
length: 13; size: .; V: TRBV3-1; J: TRBJ2-7; CDR3: CASSPGDIYEQYF
length: 18; size: .; V: TRBV9; J: TRBJ1-1; CDR3: CASSVGGGTALPNTEAFF
length: 14; size: .; V: TRBV28; J: TRBJ1-1; CDR3: CASSSGYMNTEAFF
length: 13; size: .; V: TRBV10-3; J: TRBJ2-7; CDR3: CPIGTALSYEQYF
length: 15; size: .; V: TRBV6-5; J: TRBJ2-1; CDR3: CASSQDGSSYNEQFF
length: 14; size: .; V: TRBV10-3; J: TRBJ1-2; CDR3: CAISESDIFYGYTF
length: 12; size: .; V: TRBV25-1; J: TRBJ1-1; CDR3: CASSEYGGKAFF
length: 14; size: .; V: TRBV12-3/TRBV12-4; J: TRBJ2-5; CDR3: CASRSTGLQETQYF
length: 15; size: .; V: TRBV4-3; J: TRBJ2-1; CDR3: CASSARGGEYNEQFF
length: 17; size: .; V: TRBV24-1; J: TRBJ2-3; CDR3: CATSDFVHGELTDTQYF
length: 15; size: .; V: TRBV2; J: TRBJ2-5; CDR3: CASSETSGHQETQYF
length: 15; size: medium-sized; V: TRBV7-9; J: TRBJ1-1; CDR3: CASSPRQGDYTEAFF
length: 18; size: .; V: TRBV7-9; J: TRBJ2-1; CDR3: CASSTTSGGRWSYNEQFF
length: 11; size: .; V: TRBV6-2/TRBV6-3; J: TRBJ2-3; CDR3: CASSWSDTQYF
length: 12; size: .; V: TRBV29-1; J: TRBJ2-7; CDR3: CSVEGGPYEQYF
length: 15; size: .; V: TRBV28; J: TRBJ2-3; CDR3: CASSWGRLDTDTQYF
length: 14; size: .; V: TRBV6-5; J: TRBJ2-1; CDR3: CASSSTGPRDEQFF
length: 16; size: medium-sized; V: TRBV9; J: TRBJ1-2; CDR3: CASSVAVTTTNYGYTF
length: 12; size: .; V: TRBV29-1; J: TRBJ2-7; CDR3: CSVETEAYEQYF
length: 11; size: .; V: TRBV29-1; J: TRBJ2-7; CDR3: CSVVGVGEQYF
length: 17; size: .; V: TRBV6-6; J: TRBJ2-4; CDR3: CASSYSLALIAKNIQYF
length: 15; size: .; V: TRBV7-8; J: TRBJ2-1; CDR3: CASSLVARVLHEQFF
length: 15; size: .; V: TRBV29-1; J: TRBJ2-1; CDR3: CSVNLGVRFYDEQFF
length: 15; size: .; V: TRBV14; J: TRBJ2-3; CDR3: CASSQGDSSTDTQYF
length: 15; size: .; V: TRBV11-2; J: TRBJ2-1; CDR3: CASSLLEGAANEQFF
length: 13; size: .; V: TRBV5-6; J: TRBJ1-1; CDR3: CASRVTGNTEAFF
length: 17; size: .; V: TRBV18; J: TRBJ2-6; CDR3: CASSPSMGGSGANVLTF
length: 16; size: .; V: TRBV24-1; J: TRBJ2-7; CDR3: CATSDSRDGGDYEQYF
length: 18; size: .; V: TRBV20-1; J: TRBJ2-3; CDR3: CSARDLSSGGPSTDTQYF
length: 15; size: .; V: TRBV7-9; J: TRBJ2-5; CDR3: CASSESGRQQETQYF
length: 14; size: .; V: TRBV4-3; J: TRBJ2-7; CDR3: CASSQWDTSNEQYF
length: 13; size: .; V: TRBV4-1; J: TRBJ2-7; CDR3: CASSNIQGYEQYF
length: 16; size: .; V: TRBV12-3/TRBV12-4; J: TRBJ2-7; CDR3: CASSLAEGQEFLEQYF
length: 13; size: .; V: TRBV5-1; J: TRBJ2-2; CDR3: CASTESSVGELFF
length: 14; size: .; V: TRBV29-1; J: TRBJ1-2; CDR3: CSVESEGGVYGYTF
length: 15; size: .; V: TRBV4-2; J: TRBJ2-6; CDR3: CASSQDNSGANVLTF